This T cell receptor beta chain is from a study of cytomegalovirus exposure and HLA in healthy donors. General study results and limits: Reports credit the classifier with highly specific, highly sensitive diagnosis of cytomegalovirus status. TRBV6-2, TRBV6-3 and some other V segments were excluded as indistinguishable. For TCR beta chains, V- and J-gene trimming was later linked to a missense DCLRE1C variant.

The PCR used 60 Vbeta and 13 Jbeta primers. Assay: immunoSEQ multiplex PCR; the TCRdb copy retains only in-frame clones and omits some. Of about 94,000 clones in the sample, 74% were seen once. Concerning this clone itself: What it recognizes is unknown.

Germline CDR1 and CDR2: KGHSH and LQKENI. Trimming removed 2 bases from V and 7 bases from J; junction bases left unmatched: 2. The CDR3 has 14 amino acids. This TCR was sampled from a man aged 25-45 years in good health and CMV-seropositive. The sequencing sample was made of PBMCs. V usage is TRBV18 and J usage is TRBJ1-6; 7 bases align to TRBD1. DNA for the CDR3: TGTGCCAGCTCACCAACAGGGGAGAATTCACCCCTCCACTTT. It specifies CASSPTGENSPLHF.